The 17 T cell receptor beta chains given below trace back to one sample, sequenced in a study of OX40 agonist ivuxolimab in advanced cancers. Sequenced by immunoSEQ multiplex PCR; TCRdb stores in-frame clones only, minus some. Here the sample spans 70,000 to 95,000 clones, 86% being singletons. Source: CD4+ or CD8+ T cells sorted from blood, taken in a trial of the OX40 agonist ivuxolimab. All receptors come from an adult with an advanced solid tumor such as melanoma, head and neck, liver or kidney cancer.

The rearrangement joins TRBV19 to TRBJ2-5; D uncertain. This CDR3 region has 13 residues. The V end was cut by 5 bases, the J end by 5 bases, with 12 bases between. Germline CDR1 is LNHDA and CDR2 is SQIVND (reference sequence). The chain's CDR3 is CASSYTVRETQYF. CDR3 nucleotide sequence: TGTGCCAGTAGTTACACCGTTAGGGAGACCCAGTACTTC.

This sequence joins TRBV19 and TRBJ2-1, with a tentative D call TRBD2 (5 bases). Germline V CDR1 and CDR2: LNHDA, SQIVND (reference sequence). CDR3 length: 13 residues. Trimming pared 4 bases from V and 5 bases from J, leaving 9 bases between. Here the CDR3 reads CASSNRDNNEQFF. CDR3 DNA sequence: TGTGCCAGTAGTAACCGGGATAACAATGAGCAGTTCTTC.

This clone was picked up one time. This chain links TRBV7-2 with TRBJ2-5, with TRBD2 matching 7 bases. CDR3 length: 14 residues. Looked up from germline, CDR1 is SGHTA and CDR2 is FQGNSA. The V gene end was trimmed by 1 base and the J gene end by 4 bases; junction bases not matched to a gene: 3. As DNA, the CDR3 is TGTGCCAGCAGCTTAGTGGGGGGGACAGAGACCCAGTACTTC. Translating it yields CASSLVGGTETQYF.

This CDR3 is CSAARSDEQFF. The CDR3 nucleotides are TGCAGTGCTGCGAGGAGCGATGAGCAGTTCTTC. This chain connects TRBV20-1 to TRBJ2-1; D gene ambiguous. This CDR3 spans 11 amino acids. Trimming cost V 5 bases and J 8 bases, with 10 bases left between them. CDR1 DFQATT and CDR2 SNEGSKA come from the germline V gene (reference sequence).

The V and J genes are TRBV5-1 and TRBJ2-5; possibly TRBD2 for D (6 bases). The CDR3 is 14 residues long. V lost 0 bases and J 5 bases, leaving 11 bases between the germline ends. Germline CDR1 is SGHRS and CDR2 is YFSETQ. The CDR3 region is CASSLGREGETQYF. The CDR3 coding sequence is TGCGCCAGCAGCTTGGGGCGGGAAGGGGAGACCCAGTACTTC. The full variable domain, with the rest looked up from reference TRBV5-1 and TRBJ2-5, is KAGVTQTPRYLIKTRGQQVTLSCSPISGHRSVSWYQQTPGQGLQFLFEYFSETQRNKGNFPGRFSGRQFSNSRSEMNVSTLELGDSALYLCASSLGREGETQYFGPGTRLLVL.

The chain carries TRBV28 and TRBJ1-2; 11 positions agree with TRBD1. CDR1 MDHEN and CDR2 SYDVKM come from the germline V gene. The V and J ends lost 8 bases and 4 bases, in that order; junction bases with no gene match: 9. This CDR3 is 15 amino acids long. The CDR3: CASRTGGSSGYGYTF. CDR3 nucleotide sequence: TGTGCCAGCCGGACAGGGGGCTCTTCGGGCTATGGCTACACCTTC.

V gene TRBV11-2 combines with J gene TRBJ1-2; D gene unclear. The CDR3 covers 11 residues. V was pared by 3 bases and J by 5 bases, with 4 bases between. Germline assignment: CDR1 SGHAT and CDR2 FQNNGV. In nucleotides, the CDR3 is TGTGCCAGCAGCTTGAGATATGGCTACACCTTC. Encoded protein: CASSLRYGYTF.

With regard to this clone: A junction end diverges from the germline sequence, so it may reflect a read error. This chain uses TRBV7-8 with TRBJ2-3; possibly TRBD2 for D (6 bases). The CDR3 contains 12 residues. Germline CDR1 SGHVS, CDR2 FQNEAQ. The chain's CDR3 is CASRTSTDTQYF. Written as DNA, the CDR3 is TGTGCCAGCAGAACTAGCACGGATACGCAGTATTTT.

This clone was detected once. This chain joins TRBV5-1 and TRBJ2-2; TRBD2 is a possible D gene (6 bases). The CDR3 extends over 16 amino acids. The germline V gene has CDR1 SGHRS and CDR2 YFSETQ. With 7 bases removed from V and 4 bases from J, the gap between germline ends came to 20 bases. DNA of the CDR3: TGCGCCAGCTCCCCCTTCCGGGAGATGAGCACCGGGGAGCTGTTTTTT. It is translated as CASSPFREMSTGELFF. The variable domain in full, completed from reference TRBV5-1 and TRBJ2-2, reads KAGVTQTPRYLIKTRGQQVTLSCSPISGHRSVSWYQQTPGQGLQFLFEYFSETQRNKGNFPGRFSGRQFSNSRSEMNVSTLELGDSALYLCASSPFREMSTGELFFGEGSRLTVL.

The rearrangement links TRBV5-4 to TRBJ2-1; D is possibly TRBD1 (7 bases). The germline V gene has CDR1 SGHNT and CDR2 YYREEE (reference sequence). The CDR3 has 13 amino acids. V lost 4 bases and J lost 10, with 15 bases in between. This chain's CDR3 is CASSPQGGGEQFF. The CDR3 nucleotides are TGTGCCAGCAGCCCTCAGGGGGGTGGGGAGCAGTTCTTC.

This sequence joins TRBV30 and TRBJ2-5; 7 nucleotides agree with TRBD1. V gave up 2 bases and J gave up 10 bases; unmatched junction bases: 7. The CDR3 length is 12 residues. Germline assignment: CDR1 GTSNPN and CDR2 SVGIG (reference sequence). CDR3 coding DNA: TGTGCCTGGAGTCCCACCGACAGGGTCCAGTACTTC. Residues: CAWSPTDRVQYF.

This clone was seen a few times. The CDR3 coding sequence is TGTGCCAGCAGTTTGATGAGCGGGGCCTCTGGGGCCAACGTCCTGACTTTC. It is translated as CASSLMSGASGANVLTF. This chain connects TRBV28 to TRBJ2-6; 7 bases fit TRBD2. Unmatched junction bases numbered 5, after V lost 3 bases and J lost 0 bases. The CDR3 has 17 residues. Germline lookup yields CDR1 MDHEN and CDR2 SYDVKM.

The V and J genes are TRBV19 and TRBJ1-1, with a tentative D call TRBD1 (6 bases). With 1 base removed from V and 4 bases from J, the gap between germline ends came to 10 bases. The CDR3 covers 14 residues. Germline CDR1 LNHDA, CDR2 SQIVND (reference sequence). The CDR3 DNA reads TGTGCCAGTAGTATAGTGGGAGGGGGCACTGAAGCTTTCTTT. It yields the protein CASSIVGGGTEAFF.

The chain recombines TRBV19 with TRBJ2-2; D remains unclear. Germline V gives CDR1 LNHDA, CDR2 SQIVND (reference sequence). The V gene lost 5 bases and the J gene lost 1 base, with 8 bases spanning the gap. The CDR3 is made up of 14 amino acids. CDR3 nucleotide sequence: TGTGCCAGTAGTCCCTACAGGAACACCGGGGAGCTGTTTTTT. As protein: CASSPYRNTGELFF. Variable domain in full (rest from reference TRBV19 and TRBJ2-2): DGGITQSPKYLFRKEGQNVTLSCEQNLNHDAMYWYRQDPGQGLRLIYYSQIVNDFQKGDIAEGYSVSREKKESFPLTVTSAQKNPTAFYLCASSPYRNTGELFFGEGSRLTVL.

CDR3 loop: CASSRTGGAGNTEAFF. CDR3 DNA: TGTGCCAGCAGCCGGACAGGGGGCGCGGGGAACACTGAAGCTTTCTTT. The chain recombines TRBV7-2 with TRBJ1-1; 11 nucleotides line up with TRBD1. V was pared by 5 bases and J by 1 base, with 6 bases of the junction left unmatched. CDR1 is SGHTA and CDR2 is FQGNSA in the germline V gene. The CDR3 sequence is 16 residues long.

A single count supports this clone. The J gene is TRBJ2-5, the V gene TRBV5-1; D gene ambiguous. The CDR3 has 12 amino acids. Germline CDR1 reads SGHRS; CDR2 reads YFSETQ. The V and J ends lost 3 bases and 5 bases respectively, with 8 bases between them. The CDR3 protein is CASSYRVETQYF. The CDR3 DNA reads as TGCGCCAGCAGCTATAGGGTTGAGACCCAGTACTTC.

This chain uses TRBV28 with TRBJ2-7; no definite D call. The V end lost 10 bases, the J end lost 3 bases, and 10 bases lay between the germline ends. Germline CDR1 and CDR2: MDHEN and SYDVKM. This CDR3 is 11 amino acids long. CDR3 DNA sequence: TGTGCCACCGTGGACGGCTACGAGCAGTACTTC. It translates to CATVDGYEQYF.